This TCR beta chain was documented in a study of blood T cell repertoires in COVID-19. Data came from immunoSEQ multiplex PCR; TCRdb stores just in-frame clones and leaves some out. The profile covers some 150,000 clones, with 81% appearing a single time and 8.4% taken by the ten largest. Trimming removed 4 bases from V and 7 bases from J, with 13 bases in between. The germline CDR1 and CDR2 sequences are WNHNN and SYGVQD (reference sequence). This CDR3 contains 14 residues. At least ten counts were recorded for this clone. The chain carries TRBV10-1 and TRBJ1-4; D possibly corresponds to TRBD1 (5 bases). The TCR originated in a woman between 55 and 75 years old with active or convalescent COVID-19. Sequencing was carried out using peripheral blood. The CDR3 region has the DNA TGCGCCAGCAGTGTCGGAGCCACAGGTGAAAAACTGTTTTTT. Its protein is CASSVGATGEKLFF.